The rows below give T cell receptor beta chains drawn from one sample of a study of T-cell reconstitution after alpha-beta-depleted transplantation in children. TCRdb used MiXCR to reprocess the PCR reads, holding one entry per CDR3 protein. The data hold hundreds of thousands of distinct CDR3 sequences, with roughly 13% observed a single time. Here the sequenced sample was PBMCs, taken before TCRalphabeta/CD19-depleted stem cell transplant. These receptors were taken from a girl aged 2 to 10 with congenital amegakaryocytic thrombocytopenia, due to receive a stem cell transplant. Each CDR3 is given with its conserved first and last residue. Each record gives: J gene, D gene, clone size, V gene, CDR3 protein, CDR3 DNA. The D gene is left open where the match is weak. Some rows mark clone size as missing; the rest say once, few, many or name a class of expanded clone.

J: TRBJ2-1
D: -
size: -
V: TRBV7-3
CDR3: CASSLGRGGDEQFF
DNA: TGTGCCAGCAGCTTGGGCAGGGGTGGCGATGAGCAGTTCTTC

J: TRBJ1-2
D: -
size: -
V: TRBV29-1
CDR3: CSVESSGGYTF
DNA: TGCAGCGTTGAGTCTTCGGGTGGCTACACCTTC

J: TRBJ2-1
D: -
size: many
V: TRBV5-1
CDR3: CASSLVLGPHEQFF
DNA: TGCGCCAGCAGCTTGGTCCTTGGCCCACATGAGCAGTTCTTC

J: TRBJ1-1
D: TRBD1
size: -
V: TRBV24-1
CDR3: CATSGTEGSTEAFF
DNA: TGTGCCACCTCGGGGACAGAGGGGTCCACTGAAGCTTTCTTT

J: TRBJ2-1
D: -
size: many
V: TRBV20-1
CDR3: CSARARRLGYNEQFF
DNA: TGCAGTGCTAGAGCCCGGAGACTAGGCTACAATGAGCAGTTCTTC

J: TRBJ1-1
D: -
size: many
V: TRBV12-3/TRBV12-4
CDR3: CASRASLSRNTEAFF
DNA: TGTGCCAGCAGGGCTTCACTTTCTCGAAACACTGAAGCTTTCTTT

J: TRBJ2-7
D: -
size: many
V: TRBV20-1
CDR3: CSAWKRTEQYF
DNA: TGCAGTGCTTGGAAAAGGACCGAGCAGTACTTC

J: TRBJ2-1
D: -
size: many
V: TRBV28
CDR3: CASSFFSRGGEQFF
DNA: TGTGCCAGCAGTTTCTTTAGTAGGGGGGGTGAGCAGTTCTTC

J: TRBJ2-7
D: -
size: -
V: TRBV5-5
CDR3: CASSRGTPKPGYEQYF
DNA: TGTGCCAGCAGCCGAGGGACGCCGAAACCCGGCTACGAGCAGTACTTC

J: TRBJ2-2
D: TRBD1
size: many
V: TRBV10-3
CDR3: CARGTGANTGELFF
DNA: TGTGCCCGCGGGACAGGGGCGAACACCGGGGAGCTGTTTTTT

J: TRBJ2-5
D: TRBD1
size: -
V: TRBV7-2
CDR3: CASSSGQGYQETQYF
DNA: TGTGCCAGCAGCTCGGGACAGGGGTACCAAGAGACCCAGTACTTC

J: TRBJ2-3
D: -
size: many
V: TRBV20-1
CDR3: CSAGPGSVHTQYF
DNA: TGCAGTGCTGGACCAGGGTCAGTCCATACGCAGTATTTT

J: TRBJ2-1
D: -
size: many
V: TRBV24-1
CDR3: CATSGPGYEQFF
DNA: TGTGCCACCAGTGGCCCGGGCTATGAGCAGTTCTTC

J: TRBJ2-5
D: -
size: few
V: TRBV20-1
CDR3: CSAIPQETQYF
DNA: TGCAGTGCGATACCCCAAGAGACCCAGTACTTC

J: TRBJ2-3
D: TRBD1
size: many
V: TRBV5-1
CDR3: CASSSGTGVSDTQYF
DNA: TGCGCCAGCAGCTCCGGGACAGGGGTGTCGGATACGCAGTATTTT

J: TRBJ2-1
D: TRBD2
size: -
V: TRBV7-9
CDR3: CASSPTSGHSYNEQFF
DNA: TGTGCCAGCAGCCCGACTAGCGGACACTCCTACAATGAGCAGTTCTTC

J: TRBJ2-3
D: TRBD2
size: many
V: TRBV20-1
CDR3: CSAPQRGPTDTQYF
DNA: TGCAGTGCCCCGCAGCGGGGACCTACAGATACGCAGTATTTT

J: TRBJ2-1
D: -
size: -
V: TRBV20-1
CDR3: CSARRTSSTYNEQFF
DNA: TGCAGTGCTAGACGGACCTCAAGCACCTACAATGAGCAGTTCTTC

J: TRBJ1-6
D: TRBD1
size: many
V: TRBV20-1
CDR3: CSARDLRGQQVVINSPLHF
DNA: TGCAGTGCTAGAGATCTCAGGGGACAGCAAGTAGTTATTAATTCACCCCTCCACTTT

J: TRBJ2-3
D: TRBD2
size: -
V: TRBV2
CDR3: CASTGGGDTDTQYF
DNA: TGTGCCAGCACGGGGGGTGGAGACACAGATACGCAGTATTTT

J: TRBJ2-7
D: -
size: -
V: TRBV5-1
CDR3: CASSFGLANEQYF
DNA: TGCGCCAGCAGCTTCGGGCTCGCTAACGAGCAGTACTTC

J: TRBJ1-5
D: -
size: many
V: TRBV27
CDR3: CASKIIGGDQPQHF
DNA: TGTGCCAGCAAAATTATCGGGGGAGATCAGCCCCAGCATTTT

J: TRBJ2-5
D: TRBD2
size: few
V: TRBV20-1
CDR3: CSARGVWVAGVVEETQYF
DNA: TGCAGTGCTAGAGGGGTCTGGGTGGCGGGAGTTGTCGAAGAGACCCAGTACTTC

J: TRBJ2-7
D: TRBD2
size: few
V: TRBV3-1
CDR3: CASGPLAGEGEQYF
DNA: TGTGCCAGCGGACCACTAGCGGGAGAAGGAGAGCAGTACTTC

J: TRBJ2-6
D: TRBD1
size: -
V: TRBV7-7
CDR3: CASSLTDRAGANVLTF
DNA: TGTGCCAGCAGCTTAACTGACAGGGCTGGGGCCAACGTCCTGACTTTC

J: TRBJ1-1
D: -
size: many
V: TRBV20-1
CDR3: CSARDAGGGIGAFF
DNA: TGCAGTGCTAGAGATGCCGGGGGAGGGATCGGAGCTTTCTTT

J: TRBJ2-3
D: -
size: few
V: TRBV19
CDR3: CASTSKGASTSTDTQYF
DNA: TGTGCCAGTACCTCTAAGGGCGCCAGTACTAGCACAGATACGCAGTATTTT

J: TRBJ2-3
D: -
size: many
V: TRBV29-1
CDR3: CSAKPGLGTDTQYF
DNA: TGCAGCGCAAAGCCGGGACTCGGCACAGATACGCAGTATTTT

J: TRBJ2-3
D: -
size: many
V: TRBV20-1
CDR3: CSARQSTDTQYF
DNA: TGCAGTGCTAGACAGAGCACAGATACGCAGTATTTT

J: TRBJ2-2
D: -
size: few
V: TRBV20-1
CDR3: CSARPPEQLYTGELFF
DNA: TGCAGTGCTAGGCCCCCCGAGCAGCTTTACACCGGGGAGCTGTTTTTT

J: TRBJ2-1
D: -
size: many
V: TRBV20-1
CDR3: CSAVQITGTNNEQFF
DNA: TGCAGTGCTGTCCAAATTACCGGGACAAACAATGAGCAGTTCTTC

J: TRBJ2-2
D: -
size: few
V: TRBV28
CDR3: CASRYQGNTGELFF
DNA: TGTGCCAGCAGATATCAGGGAAACACCGGGGAGCTGTTTTTT

J: TRBJ2-1
D: TRBD2
size: few
V: TRBV12-3/TRBV12-4
CDR3: CASGLGTSGNSYNEQFF
DNA: TGTGCCAGCGGCCTAGGGACTAGCGGGAATTCCTACAATGAGCAGTTCTTC

J: TRBJ2-5
D: TRBD1
size: -
V: TRBV25-1
CDR3: CASSEFQGAYQETQYF
DNA: TGTGCCAGCAGTGAATTCCAGGGGGCGTACCAAGAGACCCAGTACTTC

J: TRBJ1-4
D: -
size: -
V: TRBV7-6
CDR3: CASSLGLATNEKLFF
DNA: TGTGCCAGCAGCTTGGGACTAGCAACTAATGAAAAACTGTTTTTT

J: TRBJ2-7
D: TRBD2
size: many
V: TRBV20-1
CDR3: CSAPGSGRREQYF
DNA: TGCAGTGCTCCGGGTAGCGGGAGACGCGAGCAGTACTTC

J: TRBJ2-7
D: -
size: -
V: TRBV7-9
CDR3: CASSSTVSPYEQYF
DNA: TGTGCCAGCAGCTCGACAGTCTCGCCCTACGAGCAGTACTTC

J: TRBJ2-7
D: -
size: few
V: TRBV28
CDR3: CASSYRVENEQYF
DNA: TGTGCCAGCAGTTACAGGGTGGAAAACGAGCAGTACTTC

J: TRBJ1-5
D: -
size: many
V: TRBV5-1
CDR3: CASSWAPLDSSNQPQHF
DNA: TGCGCCAGCAGCTGGGCTCCTTTGGACAGTAGCAATCAGCCCCAGCATTTT

J: TRBJ2-3
D: -
size: -
V: TRBV5-1
CDR3: CASSLVTALTDTQYF
DNA: TGCGCCAGCAGCTTAGTGACGGCTCTCACAGATACGCAGTATTTT

J: TRBJ1-4
D: -
size: many
V: TRBV12-3/TRBV12-4
CDR3: CASSFRREGEKLFF
DNA: TGTGCCAGCAGTTTCCGCAGGGAAGGGGAAAAACTGTTTTTT

J: TRBJ2-7
D: -
size: many
V: TRBV5-1
CDR3: CASSLEMPTVDEQYF
DNA: TGCGCCAGCAGCTTGGAGATGCCGACGGTCGACGAGCAGTACTTC

J: TRBJ2-1
D: -
size: few
V: TRBV24-1
CDR3: CATSPAGQTNNEQFF
DNA: TGTGCCACCAGTCCCGCGGGACAGACCAACAATGAGCAGTTCTTC

J: TRBJ2-1
D: TRBD1
size: few
V: TRBV7-2
CDR3: CASSLAQGAYEQFF
DNA: TGTGCCAGCAGCTTAGCCCAGGGGGCGTATGAGCAGTTCTTC